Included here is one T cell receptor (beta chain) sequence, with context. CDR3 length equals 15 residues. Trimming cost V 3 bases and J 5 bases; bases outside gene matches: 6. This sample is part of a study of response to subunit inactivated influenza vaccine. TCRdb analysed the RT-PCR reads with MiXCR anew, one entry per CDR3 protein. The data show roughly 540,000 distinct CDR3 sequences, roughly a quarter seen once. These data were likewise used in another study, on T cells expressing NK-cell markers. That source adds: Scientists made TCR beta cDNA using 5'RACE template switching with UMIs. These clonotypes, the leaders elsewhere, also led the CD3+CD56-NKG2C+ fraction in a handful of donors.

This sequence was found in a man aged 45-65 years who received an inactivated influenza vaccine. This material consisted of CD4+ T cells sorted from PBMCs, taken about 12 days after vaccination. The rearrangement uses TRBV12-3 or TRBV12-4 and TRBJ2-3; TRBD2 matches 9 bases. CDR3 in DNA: TGTGCCAGCAGTTTTGCGGGGGGGCGATTAGATACGCAGTATTTT. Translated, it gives CASSFAGGRLDTQYF.